This T cell receptor (beta chain) was identified during a study of OX40 agonist ivuxolimab in advanced cancers. Study context: Patient treatment consisted of intravenous ivuxolimab administration every 2 weeks at 0.01 to 10 mg/kg. Notes on the study in general: Low normalized T-cell clonal expansion was also seen in some nonresponders.

Blood specimens came from baseline, cycle 4 day 1, and cycle 7 day 1. For this clone: What it recognizes is unknown.

The germline gives CDR1 LNHNV, CDR2 YYDKDF (reference sequence). V was cut by 0 bases and J by 6 bases, with 15 bases left in between. CDR3 length equals 16 residues. Here immunoSEQ multiplex PCR was the method, and the copy in TCRdb shows in-frame clones only, minus some. The sample yields about 69,000 clones, roughly nine tenths seen once. This specimen was CD4+ or CD8+ T cells sorted from blood, taken in a trial of the OX40 agonist ivuxolimab. The sequence was collected from an adult with an advanced solid tumor such as melanoma, head and neck, liver or kidney cancer. V is TRBV15 and J is TRBJ2-1; possibly TRBD2 for D (5 bases). CDR3 coding DNA: TGTGCCACCAGCAGAGATCTAAGGGCCGGGATCAATGAGCAGTTCTTC. Translation gives CATSRDLRAGINEQFF.